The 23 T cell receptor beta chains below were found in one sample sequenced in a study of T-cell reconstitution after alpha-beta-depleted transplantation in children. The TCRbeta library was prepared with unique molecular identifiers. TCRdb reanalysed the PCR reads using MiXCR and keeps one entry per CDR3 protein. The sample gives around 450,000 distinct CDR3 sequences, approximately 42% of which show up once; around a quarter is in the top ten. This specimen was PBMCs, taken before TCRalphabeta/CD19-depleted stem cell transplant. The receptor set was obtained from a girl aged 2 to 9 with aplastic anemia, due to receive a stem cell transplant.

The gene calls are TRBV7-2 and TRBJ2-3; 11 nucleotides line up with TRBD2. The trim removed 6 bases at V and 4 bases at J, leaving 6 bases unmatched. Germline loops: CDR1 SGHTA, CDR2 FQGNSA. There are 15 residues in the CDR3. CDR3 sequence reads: CASRFTSGGADTQYF. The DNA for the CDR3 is TGTGCCAGCAGGTTTACTAGCGGGGGAGCAGATACGCAGTATTTT.

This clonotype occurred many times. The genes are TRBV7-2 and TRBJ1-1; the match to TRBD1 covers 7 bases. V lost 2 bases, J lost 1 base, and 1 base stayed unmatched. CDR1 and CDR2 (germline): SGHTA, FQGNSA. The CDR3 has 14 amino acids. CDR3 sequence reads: CASSLNRGNTEAFF. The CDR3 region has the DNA TGTGCCAGCAGCTTAAACAGGGGGAACACTGAAGCTTTCTTT.

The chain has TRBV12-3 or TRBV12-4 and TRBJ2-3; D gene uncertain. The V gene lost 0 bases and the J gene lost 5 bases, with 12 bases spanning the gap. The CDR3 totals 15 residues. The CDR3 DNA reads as TGTGCCAGCAGTTTAGCGGGAAATGAAGTAGATACGCAGTATTTT. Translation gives CASSLAGNEVDTQYF.

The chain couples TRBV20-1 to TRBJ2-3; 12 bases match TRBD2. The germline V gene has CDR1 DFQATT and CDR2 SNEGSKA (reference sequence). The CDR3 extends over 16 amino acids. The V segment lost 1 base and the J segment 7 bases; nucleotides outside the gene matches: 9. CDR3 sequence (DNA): TGCAGTGCTAGAGGCGGGACTAGCGGGCATCAGCATACGCAGTATTTT. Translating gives CSARGGTSGHQHTQYF.

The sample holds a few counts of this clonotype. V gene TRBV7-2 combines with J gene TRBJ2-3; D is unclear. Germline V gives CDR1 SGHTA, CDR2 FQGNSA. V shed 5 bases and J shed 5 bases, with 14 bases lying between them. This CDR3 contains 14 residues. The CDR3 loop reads CASSPRSRGDTQYF. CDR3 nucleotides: TGTGCCAGCAGCCCAAGGTCAAGAGGAGATACGCAGTATTTT.

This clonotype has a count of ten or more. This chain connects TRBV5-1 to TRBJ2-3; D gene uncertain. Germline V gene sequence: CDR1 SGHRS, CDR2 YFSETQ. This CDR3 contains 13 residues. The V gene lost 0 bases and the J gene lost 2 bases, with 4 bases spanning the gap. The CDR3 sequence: CASSLEFTDTQYF. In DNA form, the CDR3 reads TGCGCCAGCAGCTTGGAGTTCACAGATACGCAGTATTTT.

As DNA, the CDR3 is TGTGCCAGCAGTTTTGCAGGGGTGTCGGAAAAACTGTTTTTT. It encodes CASSFAGVSEKLFF. V and J are TRBV12-3 or TRBV12-4 and TRBJ1-4, with D possibly matching TRBD1 (6 bases). The length of the CDR3 is 14 residues. V was trimmed by 3 bases and J by 8 bases, leaving 13 bases between them.

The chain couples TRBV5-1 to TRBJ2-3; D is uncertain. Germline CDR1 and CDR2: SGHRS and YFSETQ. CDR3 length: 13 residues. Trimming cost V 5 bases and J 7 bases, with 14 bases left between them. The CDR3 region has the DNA TGCGCCAGCAGGCGAGAGAGTTGGAATACGCAGTATTTT. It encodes CASRRESWNTQYF. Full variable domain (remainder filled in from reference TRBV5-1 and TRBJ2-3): KAGVTQTPRYLIKTRGQQVTLSCSPISGHRSVSWYQQTPGQGLQFLFEYFSETQRNKGNFPGRFSGRQFSNSRSEMNVSTLELGDSALYLCASRRESWNTQYFGPGTRLTVL.

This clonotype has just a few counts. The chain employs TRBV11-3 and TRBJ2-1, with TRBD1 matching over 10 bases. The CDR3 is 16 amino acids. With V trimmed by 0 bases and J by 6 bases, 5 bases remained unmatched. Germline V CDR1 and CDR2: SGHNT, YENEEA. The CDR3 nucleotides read TGTGCCAGCAGCTTAGATCTGGGACAGGGGTTCAATGAGCAGTTCTTC. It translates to CASSLDLGQGFNEQFF.

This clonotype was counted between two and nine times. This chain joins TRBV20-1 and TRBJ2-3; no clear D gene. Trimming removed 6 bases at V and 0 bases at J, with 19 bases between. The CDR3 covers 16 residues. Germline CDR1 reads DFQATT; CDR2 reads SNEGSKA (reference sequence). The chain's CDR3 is CSALLVHRTSTDTQYF. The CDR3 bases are TGCAGTGCACTCCTGGTCCACCGAACTAGCACAGATACGCAGTATTTT.

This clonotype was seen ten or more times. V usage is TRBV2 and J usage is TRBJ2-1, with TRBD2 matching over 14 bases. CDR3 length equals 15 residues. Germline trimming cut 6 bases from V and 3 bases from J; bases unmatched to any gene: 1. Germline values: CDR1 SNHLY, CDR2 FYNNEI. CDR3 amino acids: CASSGTSGSYNEQFF. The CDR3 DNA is TGTGCCAGCAGCGGGACTAGCGGGAGCTACAATGAGCAGTTCTTC.

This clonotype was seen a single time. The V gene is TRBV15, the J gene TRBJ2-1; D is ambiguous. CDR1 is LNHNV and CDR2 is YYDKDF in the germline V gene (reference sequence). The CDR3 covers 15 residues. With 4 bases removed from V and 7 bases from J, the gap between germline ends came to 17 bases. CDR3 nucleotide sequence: TGTGCCACCAGCACCCCTCTGGGAATCGTAAATGAGCAGTTCTTC. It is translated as CATSTPLGIVNEQFF.

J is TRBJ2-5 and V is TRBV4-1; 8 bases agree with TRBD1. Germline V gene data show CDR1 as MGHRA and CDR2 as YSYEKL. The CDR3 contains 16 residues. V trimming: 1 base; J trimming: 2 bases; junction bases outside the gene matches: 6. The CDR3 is CASSQVPRDRQETQYF. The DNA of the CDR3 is TGCGCCAGCAGCCAAGTGCCAAGGGACAGGCAAGAGACCCAGTACTTC.

CDR3 coding DNA: TGTGCCAGCAGTTACGGAGGGGGCGCGGAAAAACTGTTTTTT. This codes for CASSYGGGAEKLFF. The genes are TRBV6-5 and TRBJ1-4; 7 bases fit TRBD1. The germline gives CDR1 MNHEY, CDR2 SVGAGI. The CDR3 extends over 14 amino acids. The V and J ends lost 2 bases and 8 bases, in that order; junction bases with no gene match: 5.

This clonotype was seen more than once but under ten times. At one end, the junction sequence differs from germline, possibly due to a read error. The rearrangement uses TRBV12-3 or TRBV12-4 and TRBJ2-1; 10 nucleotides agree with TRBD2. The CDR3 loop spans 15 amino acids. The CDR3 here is CASNLLAGRDNEQFF. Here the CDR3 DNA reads TGTGCCAGCAATTTACTAGCGGGGCGGGACAATGAGCAGTTCTTC.

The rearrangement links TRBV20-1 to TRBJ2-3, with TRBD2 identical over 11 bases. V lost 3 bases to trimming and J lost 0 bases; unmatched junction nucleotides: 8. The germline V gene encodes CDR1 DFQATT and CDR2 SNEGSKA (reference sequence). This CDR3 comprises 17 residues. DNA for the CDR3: TGCAGTGCTAGCTTACTAGCGGGAGTGTCTAGCACAGATACGCAGTATTTT. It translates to CSASLLAGVSSTDTQYF.

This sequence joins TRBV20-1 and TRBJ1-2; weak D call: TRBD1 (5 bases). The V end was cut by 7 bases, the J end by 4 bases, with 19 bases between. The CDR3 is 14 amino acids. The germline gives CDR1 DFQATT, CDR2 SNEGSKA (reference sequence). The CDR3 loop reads CSVTVSGTGYGYTF. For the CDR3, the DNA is TGCAGTGTCACCGTCTCCGGGACGGGCTATGGCTACACCTTC.

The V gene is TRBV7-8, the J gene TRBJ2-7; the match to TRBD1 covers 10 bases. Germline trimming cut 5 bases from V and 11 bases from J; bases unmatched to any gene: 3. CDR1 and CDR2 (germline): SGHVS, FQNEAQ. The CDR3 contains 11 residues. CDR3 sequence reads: CASSADRGEYF. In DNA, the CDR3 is TGTGCCAGCAGCGCGGACAGGGGGGAGTACTTC. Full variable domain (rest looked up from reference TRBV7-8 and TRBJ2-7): GAGVSQSPRYKVAKRGQDVALRCDPISGHVSLFWYQQALGQGPEFLTYFQNEAQLDKSGLPSDRFFAERPEGSVSTLKIQRTQQEDSAVYLCASSADRGEYFGPGTRLTVT.

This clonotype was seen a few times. This chain's CDR3 is CASSQPTREDTQYF. As DNA, the CDR3 is TGCGCCAGCAGCCAACCGACTAGGGAAGATACGCAGTATTTT. V usage is TRBV4-1 and J usage is TRBJ2-3, with D possibly matching TRBD2 (6 bases). Germline V lookup: CDR1 MGHRA, CDR2 YSYEKL. The CDR3 spans 14 residues. The ends were cut back, 2 bases at V and 5 bases at J, with 11 bases in the middle.

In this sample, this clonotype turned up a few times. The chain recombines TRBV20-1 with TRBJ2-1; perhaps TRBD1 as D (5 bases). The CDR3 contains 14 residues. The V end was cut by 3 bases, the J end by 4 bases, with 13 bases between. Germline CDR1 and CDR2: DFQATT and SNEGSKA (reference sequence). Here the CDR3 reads CSASRDSPYNEQFF. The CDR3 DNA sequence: TGCAGTGCTAGTCGTGACAGCCCATACAATGAGCAGTTCTTC.

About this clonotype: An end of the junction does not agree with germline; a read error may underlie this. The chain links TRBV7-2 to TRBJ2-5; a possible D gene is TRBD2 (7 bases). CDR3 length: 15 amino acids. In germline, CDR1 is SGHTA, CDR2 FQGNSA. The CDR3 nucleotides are TGTGCCAGCAGTTTAGGGGGGGGGATCGGGGAGACCCAGTACTTC. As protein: CASSLGGGIGETQYF. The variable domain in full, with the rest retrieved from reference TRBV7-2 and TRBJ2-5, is GAGVSQSPSNKVTEKGKDVELRCDPISGHTALYWYRQSLGQGLEFLIYFQGNSAPDKSGLPSDRFSAERTGGSVSTLTIQRTQQEDSAVYLCASSLGGGIGETQYFGPGTRLLVL.

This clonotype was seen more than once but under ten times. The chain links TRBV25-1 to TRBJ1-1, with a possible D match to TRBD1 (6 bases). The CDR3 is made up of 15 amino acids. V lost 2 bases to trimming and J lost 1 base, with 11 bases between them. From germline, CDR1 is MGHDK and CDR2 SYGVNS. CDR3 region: CASSEEGRGNTEAFF. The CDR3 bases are TGTGCCAGCAGTGAAGAGGGCAGGGGGAACACTGAAGCTTTCTTT.

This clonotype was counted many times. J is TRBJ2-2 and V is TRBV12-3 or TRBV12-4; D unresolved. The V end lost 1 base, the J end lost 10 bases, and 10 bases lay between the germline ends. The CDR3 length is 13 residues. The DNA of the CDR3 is TGTGCCAGCAGTTTAGTCAGAGGAGCGGAGCTGTTTTTT. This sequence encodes CASSLVRGAELFF.